Listed here are 18 T cell receptor beta chains from one sample, sequenced in a study of blood T cell repertoires in COVID-19. The method was immunoSEQ multiplex PCR; TCRdb's version includes in-frame clones alone and lacks a portion of them. The sample carries about 36,000 clones, 80% to 90% recorded once. The sample comprised peripheral blood. These receptor sequences come from a human donor in a cohort sampled during active or convalescent COVID-19. The donor label of this sample is uncertain.

The chain couples TRBV9 to TRBJ1-2; D might be TRBD1 (6 bases). In germline, CDR1 is SGDLS, CDR2 YYNGEE. V dropped 0 bases and J dropped 3 bases, with 9 bases sitting between them. The CDR3 is made up of 14 amino acids. CDR3 protein: CASSVDGQYYGYTF. CDR3 coding DNA: TGTGCCAGCAGCGTAGACGGACAGTACTATGGCTACACCTTC.

J is TRBJ2-5 and V is TRBV5-6, with TRBD2 matching over 10 bases. Germline V gene lookup returns CDR1 SGHDT and CDR2 YYEEEE. The CDR3 extends over 15 amino acids. V lost 4 bases to trimming and J lost 5 bases; unmatched junction nucleotides: 8. CDR3 nucleotides: TGTGCCAGCAGCCCTAGCGGGAGAGGCGGGGAGACCCAGTACTTC. Translating gives CASSPSGRGGETQYF.

V is TRBV5-1 and J is TRBJ1-2; 10 bases align to TRBD1. The CDR3 has 14 amino acids. V lost 6 bases, J lost 4 bases, and 6 bases stayed unmatched. In germline, CDR1 is SGHRS, CDR2 YFSETQ. The CDR3 region is CASKGQGDSYGYTF. The CDR3 DNA sequence: TGCGCCAGCAAAGGACAGGGGGACTCCTATGGCTACACCTTC.

The chain uses TRBV6-2 or TRBV6-3 and TRBJ1-2; a possible D gene is TRBD1 (6 bases). V was pared by 6 bases and J by 4 bases, with 15 bases between. There are 14 residues in the CDR3. The germline gives CDR1 MNHEY, CDR2 SVGEGT. CDR3 loop: CASSTGQWFYGYTF. Here the CDR3 DNA reads TGTGCCAGCAGCACAGGACAGTGGTTCTATGGCTACACCTTC.

This chain uses TRBV5-4 with TRBJ1-2; 8 bases match TRBD1. V shed 5 bases, J shed 5 bases, and the junction held 8 bases outside the gene matches. This CDR3 comprises 14 residues. Germline V gene sequence: CDR1 SGHNT, CDR2 YYREEE (reference sequence). In DNA form, the CDR3 reads TGTGCCAGCAGGACAGACAGGGGTTGGTATGGCTACACCTTC. This sequence encodes CASRTDRGWYGYTF.

The chain couples TRBV12-3 or TRBV12-4 to TRBJ2-1; 7 bases line up with TRBD2. CDR3 length equals 13 residues. V lost 7 bases to trimming and J lost 10 bases; unmatched junction nucleotides: 10. The CDR3 is CASTATSIGEQFF. CDR3 nucleotide sequence: TGTGCCAGCACCGCGACTAGCATCGGAGAGCAGTTCTTC.

Only one count was recorded for this clone. The rearrangement joins TRBV5-1 to TRBJ2-7; TRBD1 matches 9 bases. The CDR3 covers 14 residues. J lost 4 bases, V lost 4 bases, and 6 bases had no gene match. Germline V gene data show CDR1 as SGHRS and CDR2 as YFSETQ. The CDR3: CASSPGTGLYEQYF. The CDR3 nucleotides read TGCGCCAGCAGCCCCGGGACAGGGCTTTACGAGCAGTACTTC.

The CDR3 sequence: CASSSRQGGTGELFF. The CDR3 DNA is TGTGCCAGCAGTTCCCGGCAGGGGGGCACCGGGGAGCTGTTTTTT. The rearrangement joins TRBV6-2 or TRBV6-3 to TRBJ2-2; tentative D call: TRBD1 (7 bases). CDR3 size: 15 residues. With 4 bases removed from V and 4 bases from J, the gap between germline ends came to 13 bases. Per the germline V gene, CDR1 is MNHEY and CDR2 is SVGEGT.

The chain uses TRBV2 and TRBJ2-7; possible D gene TRBD1, 6 bases. Trimming cost V 7 bases and J 7 bases, with 14 bases left between them. The CDR3 length is 12 residues. The germline V gene has CDR1 SNHLY and CDR2 FYNNEI. The DNA for the CDR3 is TGTGCCAGCAAACAGGGCTTGCTTGAGCAGTACTTC. This codes for CASKQGLLEQYF.

The table lists this clone with a count of one. This chain uses TRBV11-2 with TRBJ2-3, with D maybe TRBD1 (5 bases). Germline CDR1 SGHAT, CDR2 FQNNGV. Trimming shortened V by 0 bases and J by 8 bases, and 15 bases separated the two germline ends. The CDR3 runs to 15 residues. The CDR3 DNA follows: TGTGCCAGCAGCTTAGACTGGACACGGGTCGGTACGCAGTATTTT. Translating gives CASSLDWTRVGTQYF.

The chain couples TRBV30 to TRBJ2-3; D perhaps matches TRBD1 (5 bases). The CDR3 is made up of 14 amino acids. The germline V gene has CDR1 GTSNPN and CDR2 SVGIG (reference sequence). Trimming removed 4 bases at V and 1 base at J, with 12 bases between. CDR3 residues: CAWNLGRGTDTQYF. CDR3 sequence (DNA): TGTGCCTGGAATCTGGGCAGGGGCACAGATACGCAGTATTTT.

This rearrangement joins TRBV15 to TRBJ2-2; D possibly corresponds to TRBD1 (6 bases). V was trimmed by 3 bases and J by 4 bases, leaving 15 bases between them. CDR1 and CDR2 from the germline V gene are LNHNV and YYDKDF (reference sequence). This CDR3 has 16 residues. The CDR3 nucleotides are TGTGCCACCAGCAGGGCACAGGGCATCGGCACCGGGGAGCTGTTTTTT. It yields the protein CATSRAQGIGTGELFF.

The rearrangement links TRBV11-2 to TRBJ2-3; 10 bases agree with TRBD2. This CDR3 spans 19 amino acids. Trimming at V came to 5 bases and at J to 4 bases, leaving 18 bases not matched to a gene. Germline assignment: CDR1 SGHAT and CDR2 FQNNGV. The CDR3 DNA follows: TGTGCCAGCAGCCCCCAAAGACCCTCAGCGGGAGGGCCGGCAGATACGCAGTATTTT. Encoded protein: CASSPQRPSAGGPADTQYF. Full variable domain (rest looked up from reference TRBV11-2 and TRBJ2-3): EAGVAQSPRYKIIEKRQSVAFWCNPISGHATLYWYQQILGQGPKLLIQFQNNGVVDDSQLPKDRFSAERLKGVDSTLKIQPAKLEDSAVYLCASSPQRPSAGGPADTQYFGPGTRLTVL.

V and J are TRBV6-5 and TRBJ2-2; the D gene is possibly TRBD1 (5 bases). V lost 6 bases and J 2 bases, leaving 10 bases between the germline ends. The CDR3 is 14 amino acids. Germline-derived CDR1 and CDR2 are MNHEY and SVGAGI. In DNA, the CDR3 is TGTGCCAGCAGGGGGCACCTTAACACCGGGGAGCTGTTTTTT. This sequence encodes CASRGHLNTGELFF.

DNA for the CDR3: TGTGCCATCAGCGAGCCGCTGCTAGCGGGAGGGCCGGGAGAGACCCAGTACTTC. Protein product: CAISEPLLAGGPGETQYF. The rearrangement joins TRBV10-3 to TRBJ2-5; 12 nucleotides align to TRBD2. CDR1 ENHRY and CDR2 SYGVKD come from the germline V gene. The CDR3 has 18 amino acids. V shed 6 bases and J 4 bases; nucleotides not matched to a gene: 15.

V usage is TRBV14 and J usage is TRBJ2-1; no definite D call. Germline loops: CDR1 SGHDN, CDR2 FVKESK. The germline V and J ends were trimmed by 5 bases and 2 bases, with 13 bases remaining between them. This CDR3 region has 15 residues. The CDR3 here is CASSALNAAYNEQFF. CDR3 sequence (DNA): TGTGCCAGCAGCGCTCTAAACGCGGCCTACAATGAGCAGTTCTTC.

The V and J genes are TRBV6-5 and TRBJ1-1; tentative D call: TRBD1 (6 bases). Between the trimmed V and J ends, which lost 6 bases and 7 bases, there was a span of 9 bases. CDR1 and CDR2 (germline): MNHEY, SVGAGI. This CDR3 region has 11 residues. CDR3 bases: TGTGCCAGCAGGATACAGGGTGAAGCTTTCTTT. It translates to CASRIQGEAFF.

The chain employs TRBV10-3 and TRBJ1-6, with D perhaps TRBD1 (5 bases). The germline V gene has CDR1 ENHRY and CDR2 SYGVKD. This CDR3 comprises 16 residues. Trimming cost V 10 bases and J 9 bases, with 25 bases left between them. CDR3: CATQAGQGGWGSPLHF. The CDR3, as DNA: TGTGCCACCCAGGCCGGGCAGGGAGGTTGGGGTTCACCCCTCCACTTT.